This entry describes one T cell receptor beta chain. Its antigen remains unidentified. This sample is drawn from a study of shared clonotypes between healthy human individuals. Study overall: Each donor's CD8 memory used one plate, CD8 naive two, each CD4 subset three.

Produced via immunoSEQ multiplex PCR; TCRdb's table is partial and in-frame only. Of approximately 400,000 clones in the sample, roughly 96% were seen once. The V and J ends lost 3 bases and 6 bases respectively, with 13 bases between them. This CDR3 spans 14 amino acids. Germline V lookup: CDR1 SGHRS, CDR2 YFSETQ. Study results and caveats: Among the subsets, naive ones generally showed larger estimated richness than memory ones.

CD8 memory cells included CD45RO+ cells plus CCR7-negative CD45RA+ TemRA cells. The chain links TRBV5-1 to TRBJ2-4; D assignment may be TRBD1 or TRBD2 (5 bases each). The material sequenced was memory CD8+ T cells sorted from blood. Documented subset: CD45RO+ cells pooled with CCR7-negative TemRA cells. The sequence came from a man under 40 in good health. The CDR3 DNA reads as TGCGCCAGCAGCTGGATATCGAGGGGAAACATTCAGTACTTC. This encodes CASSWISRGNIQYF.